The rows below give T cell receptor beta chains drawn from one sample of a study of identical twins. TCRdb independently ran MiXCR on the 5' RACE reads; one entry per CDR3 protein. The repertoire holds some 240,000 distinct CDR3 sequences, with about 10% as singletons. Material for sequencing was memory T cells sorted from blood. The receptors were sampled from a man aged 45-65 years in good health. Each CDR3 is given with its conserved first and last residue. The D gene is left open where the match is weak. Rows may omit the clone size; those that give it use once, few, many or a size class.

CSARAVRGAWRGNQPQHF | TGCAGTGCTAGAGCGGTCAGAGGAGCGTGGAGGGGCAATCAGCCCCAGCATTTT | TRBJ1-5 | NA | 18 | NA | TRBV20-1
CASSPGLAGGLDTQYF | TGCGCCAGCAGCCCGGGACTAGCGGGGGGGCTGGATACGCAGTATTTT | TRBJ2-3 | TRBD2 | 16 | many | TRBV5-1
CASSGGRVNTGELFF | TGTGCCAGCAGCGGAGGGAGGGTGAACACCGGGGAGCTGTTTTTT | TRBJ2-2 | TRBD2 | 15 | NA | TRBV9
CASSLAGSLAYEQYF | TGTGCCAGCAGCTTAGCGGGCAGTCTGGCTTACGAGCAGTACTTC | TRBJ2-7 | NA | 15 | NA | TRBV7-2
CASSPGTSGGYSYEQYF | TGTGCCAGCAGCCCCGGGACTAGCGGGGGCTACTCCTACGAGCAGTACTTC | TRBJ2-7 | TRBD2 | 17 | many | TRBV7-9
CASTLSWGPLHF | TGTGCCAGCACCCTCTCATGGGGACCCCTCCACTTT | TRBJ1-6 | NA | 12 | few | TRBV12-3/TRBV12-4
CASRPGTDLSEQYF | TGTGCCAGCAGACCCGGGACAGATTTATCCGAGCAGTACTTC | TRBJ2-7 | TRBD1 | 14 | few | TRBV12-3/TRBV12-4
CASSLDRAGTEAFF | TGCGCCAGCAGCTTGGACAGGGCGGGTACTGAAGCTTTCTTT | TRBJ1-1 | NA | 14 | NA | TRBV5-1
CASSSSGTGRNEQFF | TGCGCCAGCAGTTCCTCCGGGACAGGCCGCAATGAGCAGTTCTTC | TRBJ2-1 | TRBD1 | 15 | many | TRBV5-1
CATSRGQQTRLDTQYF | TGTGCCACCAGCAGAGGCCAGCAAACCCGCTTGGATACGCAGTATTTT | TRBJ2-3 | NA | 16 | NA | TRBV15
CASSVDYNEQFF | TGTGCCAGCAGCGTAGATTACAATGAGCAGTTCTTC | TRBJ2-1 | NA | 12 | many | TRBV9
CASSLGGFPQGPNEQFF | TGCGCCAGCAGCTTGGGGGGATTCCCCCAGGGTCCGAATGAGCAGTTCTTC | TRBJ2-1 | NA | 17 | few | TRBV5-1
CASSPRLAGGRGQYF | TGTGCCAGCAGCCCCCGACTAGCGGGGGGGCGCGGGCAGTACTTC | TRBJ2-7 | TRBD2 | 15 | NA | TRBV7-2
CAISPRAASYGETQYF | TGTGCCATCAGCCCCCGGGCCGCTTCTTATGGAGAGACCCAGTACTTC | TRBJ2-5 | NA | 16 | many | TRBV10-3
CSAPASSYNEQFF | TGCAGTGCTCCGGCGAGCTCCTACAATGAGCAGTTCTTC | TRBJ2-1 | NA | 13 | NA | TRBV20-1
CASSYVGQGRKDEQFF | TGTGCCAGCAGTTACGTAGGACAGGGGAGGAAGGATGAGCAGTTCTTC | TRBJ2-1 | TRBD1 | 16 | many | TRBV6-5
CASSRSSGFTGELFF | TGTGCCAGCAGCCGTTCAAGCGGGTTCACCGGGGAGCTGTTTTTT | TRBJ2-2 | NA | 15 | few | TRBV11-3
CASSRDRGVGYTF | TGTGCCAGCAGTCGCGACAGGGGTGTTGGCTACACCTTC | TRBJ1-2 | TRBD1 | 13 | few | TRBV7-2
CASSPRTSGGRGDEQFF | TGTGCCAGCAGCCCCCGGACTAGCGGGGGGCGGGGCGATGAGCAGTTCTTC | TRBJ2-1 | TRBD2 | 17 | NA | TRBV11-3
CASSSFATARGLGTQYF | TGTGCCAGCAGTTCCTTCGCAACGGCCCGGGGCTTGGGGACCCAGTACTTC | TRBJ2-5 | NA | 17 | NA | TRBV7-2
CASSLASGPGEDTQYF | TGTGCCAGCAGCTTAGCTAGCGGGCCGGGGGAAGATACGCAGTATTTT | TRBJ2-3 | TRBD2 | 16 | few | TRBV7-6
CASSESLGWNQPQHF | TGTGCCAGCAGCGAAAGCCTGGGGTGGAATCAGCCCCAGCATTTT | TRBJ1-5 | NA | 15 | NA | TRBV2
CASSTAGVEAFF | TGTGCCAGCAGCACCGCAGGGGTTGAAGCTTTCTTT | TRBJ1-1 | NA | 12 | few | TRBV5-5
CASSGLAGGLGEQFF | TGTGCCAGCAGCGGACTAGCGGGAGGGCTTGGTGAGCAGTTCTTC | TRBJ2-1 | TRBD2 | 15 | NA | TRBV6-2/TRBV6-3
CSAPDRNIQYF | TGCAGTGCTCCGGACAGAAACATTCAGTACTTC | TRBJ2-4 | NA | 11 | NA | TRBV20-1
CASTLGGSSYNEQFF | TGTGCCAGCACCCTAGGCGGTAGCTCCTACAATGAGCAGTTCTTC | TRBJ2-1 | NA | 15 | NA | TRBV27
CASSATSGRKSIQFF | TGTGCCAGCAGTGCAACGTCGGGTAGGAAAAGCATTCAGTTCTTC | TRBJ2-1 | NA | 15 | NA | TRBV27
CATVPSGGLADTQYF | TGTGCCACCGTCCCCTCGGGAGGTTTGGCAGATACGCAGTATTTT | TRBJ2-3 | TRBD2 | 15 | many | TRBV25-1
CASSLGRLGADTQYF | TGTGCCAGCAGCTTAGGACGATTGGGGGCAGATACGCAGTATTTT | TRBJ2-3 | NA | 15 | few | TRBV7-2
CASRPGGSDEKLFF | TGTGCCAGCAGACCAGGGGGATCGGATGAAAAACTGTTTTTT | TRBJ1-4 | TRBD1 | 14 | few | TRBV11-2
CSARSAGAYNEQFF | TGCAGTGCTAGATCCGCGGGGGCATACAATGAGCAGTTCTTC | TRBJ2-1 | NA | 14 | many | TRBV20-1
CAISDHRAGNQPQHF | TGTGCCATCAGTGATCACAGGGCGGGCAATCAGCCCCAGCATTTT | TRBJ1-5 | NA | 15 | few | TRBV10-3
CASSPRTGGFGEQYF | TGTGCCAGCAGCCCACGGACAGGGGGCTTTGGCGAGCAGTACTTC | TRBJ2-7 | TRBD1 | 15 | few | TRBV11-2
CSARDPDREIWQPQHF | TGCAGTGCTAGAGACCCGGACAGGGAGATTTGGCAGCCCCAGCATTTT | TRBJ1-5 | TRBD1 | 16 | NA | TRBV20-1
CSATHRDGYTF | TGCAGTGCTACACACAGGGATGGCTACACCTTC | TRBJ1-2 | NA | 11 | few | TRBV20-1
CRSGDGVTQYF | TGCAGGAGCGGGGATGGGGTGACCCAGTACTTC | TRBJ2-5 | TRBD2 | 11 | NA | TRBV20-1